This is a list of T cell receptor beta chains from one sample in a study of blood T cell repertoires in COVID-19. Generated by immunoSEQ multiplex PCR, the TCRdb table keeps only in-frame clones and is missing some. The sample holds around 240,000 clones, approximately 83% seen once. Material: peripheral blood. All receptors derive from a woman in her 30s who had recovered from COVID-19. CDR3s include the opening cysteine and the closing phenylalanine or tryptophan. The D gene is left open where the match is weak. Some rows mark clone size as missing; the rest say once, few, many or name a class of expanded clone.

clone_size: .
v_call: TRBV18
d_call: .
j_call: TRBJ1-1
cdr3_aa: CASSPLQETNTEAFF
cdr3_nt: TGTGCCAGCTCACCCTTACAGGAGACGAACACTGAAGCTTTCTTT

clone_size: .
v_call: TRBV18
d_call: .
j_call: TRBJ1-6
cdr3_aa: CASAPPGAANSPLHF
cdr3_nt: TGTGCCAGCGCTCCGCCCGGAGCGGCTAATTCACCCCTCCACTTT

clone_size: .
v_call: TRBV5-1
d_call: TRBD2
j_call: TRBJ2-5
cdr3_aa: CASSLLAGGQETQYF
cdr3_nt: TGCGCCAGCAGCTTGCTGGCGGGGGGGCAAGAGACCCAGTACTTC

clone_size: .
v_call: TRBV5-8
d_call: TRBD1
j_call: TRBJ1-5
cdr3_aa: CASSSGTGGDQPQHF
cdr3_nt: TGTGCCAGCAGCTCCGGGACAGGGGGGGATCAGCCCCAGCATTTT

clone_size: .
v_call: TRBV18
d_call: TRBD1
j_call: TRBJ2-1
cdr3_aa: CASSLGTGGIHNEQFF
cdr3_nt: TGTGCCAGCTCACTCGGGACAGGGGGCATCCACAATGAGCAGTTCTTC

clone_size: .
v_call: TRBV10-3
d_call: TRBD1
j_call: TRBJ2-3
cdr3_aa: CAIGKGAGFTDTQYF
cdr3_nt: TGTGCCATCGGGAAGGGGGCGGGTTTCACAGATACGCAGTATTTT

clone_size: .
v_call: TRBV5-4
d_call: TRBD2
j_call: TRBJ2-3
cdr3_aa: CASSPLGGGTDTQYF
cdr3_nt: TGTGCCAGCAGCCCCCTTGGGGGGGGCACAGATACGCAGTATTTT

clone_size: .
v_call: TRBV5-6
d_call: .
j_call: TRBJ2-3
cdr3_aa: CASSLVRSTDTQYF
cdr3_nt: TGTGCCAGCAGCTTGGTCAGAAGCACAGATACGCAGTATTTT

clone_size: .
v_call: TRBV4-2
d_call: .
j_call: TRBJ1-1
cdr3_aa: CASSQREPGDTEAFF
cdr3_nt: TGTGCCAGCAGCCAACGGGAACCCGGGGACACTGAAGCTTTCTTT

clone_size: .
v_call: TRBV4-2
d_call: TRBD2
j_call: TRBJ2-3
cdr3_aa: CASSLNGLAGSTDTQYF
cdr3_nt: TGTGCCAGCAGCCTCAACGGACTAGCGGGGTCCACAGATACGCAGTATTTT

clone_size: .
v_call: TRBV9
d_call: TRBD2
j_call: TRBJ2-3
cdr3_aa: CASSVYGTNTDTQYF
cdr3_nt: TGTGCCAGCAGCGTTTACGGGACTAACACAGATACGCAGTATTTT

clone_size: .
v_call: TRBV2
d_call: .
j_call: TRBJ1-3
cdr3_aa: CASRGDSGNTIYF
cdr3_nt: TGTGCCAGCAGGGGAGACTCTGGAAACACCATATATTTT

clone_size: .
v_call: TRBV4-1
d_call: TRBD1
j_call: TRBJ1-6
cdr3_aa: CASSQQQQGPINSPLHF
cdr3_nt: TGCGCCAGCAGCCAACAACAACAGGGGCCGATTAATTCACCCCTCCACTTT

clone_size: .
v_call: TRBV12-1
d_call: .
j_call: TRBJ1-5
cdr3_aa: CASKPTINQPQHF
cdr3_nt: TGTGCCAGCAAACCGACTATCAATCAGCCCCAGCATTTT

clone_size: .
v_call: TRBV6-5
d_call: TRBD1
j_call: TRBJ1-4
cdr3_aa: CAATGFPATNEKLFF
cdr3_nt: TGTGCCGCGACAGGGTTCCCTGCAACTAATGAAAAACTGTTTTTT

clone_size: .
v_call: TRBV27
d_call: TRBD2
j_call: TRBJ2-7
cdr3_aa: CASSPLAGVYEQYF
cdr3_nt: TGTGCCAGCAGTCCGCTAGCGGGGGTCTACGAGCAGTACTTC

clone_size: .
v_call: TRBV5-1
d_call: .
j_call: TRBJ2-7
cdr3_aa: CASSSGQPYEQYF
cdr3_nt: TGCGCCAGCAGCTCTGGACAACCGTACGAGCAGTACTTC

clone_size: .
v_call: TRBV10-1
d_call: TRBD1
j_call: TRBJ1-1
cdr3_aa: CASSERGQGRAFF
cdr3_nt: TGCGCCAGCAGTGAAAGAGGACAGGGTCGGGCTTTCTTT

clone_size: few
v_call: TRBV5-1
d_call: .
j_call: TRBJ2-7
cdr3_aa: CASSSQTWKADEQYF
cdr3_nt: TGCGCCAGCAGCTCGCAGACCTGGAAGGCGGACGAGCAGTACTTC

clone_size: .
v_call: TRBV5-1
d_call: .
j_call: TRBJ2-5
cdr3_aa: CASSLDRMTKTQYF
cdr3_nt: TGCGCCAGCAGCTTGGACAGGATGACCAAGACCCAGTACTTC

clone_size: .
v_call: TRBV5-1
d_call: .
j_call: TRBJ2-2
cdr3_aa: CASSVGQYTGELFF
cdr3_nt: TGCGCCAGCAGCGTGGGACAATACACCGGGGAGCTGTTTTTT

clone_size: .
v_call: TRBV3-1/TRBV3-2
d_call: TRBD1
j_call: TRBJ2-1
cdr3_aa: CASSQALHQGVGEQFF
cdr3_nt: TGTGCCAGCAGCCAAGCTTTACACCAGGGGGTTGGTGAGCAGTTCTTC

clone_size: .
v_call: TRBV6-1
d_call: TRBD2
j_call: TRBJ2-1
cdr3_aa: CASSEAPSGVYNEQFF
cdr3_nt: TGTGCCAGCAGTGAAGCGCCTAGCGGGGTCTACAATGAGCAGTTCTTC

clone_size: once
v_call: TRBV27
d_call: TRBD2
j_call: TRBJ2-2
cdr3_aa: CASSPLSGGASSGTGELFF
cdr3_nt: TGTGCCAGCAGTCCCCTTAGCGGGGGGGCTAGTTCGGGAACCGGGGAGCTGTTTTTT

clone_size: .
v_call: TRBV5-6
d_call: .
j_call: TRBJ2-3
cdr3_aa: CASSYGFPGLASRTDTQYF
cdr3_nt: TGTGCCAGCAGCTACGGCTTCCCGGGACTCGCCTCCCGCACAGATACGCAGTATTTT

clone_size: .
v_call: TRBV7-2
d_call: .
j_call: TRBJ2-7
cdr3_aa: CASSRGTVREQYF
cdr3_nt: TGTGCCAGCAGCCGGGGGACAGTGCGGGAGCAGTACTTC

clone_size: .
v_call: TRBV28
d_call: .
j_call: TRBJ2-1
cdr3_aa: CASSFRVEQFF
cdr3_nt: TGTGCCAGCAGTTTCCGAGTCGAGCAGTTCTTC

clone_size: .
v_call: TRBV12-3/TRBV12-4
d_call: TRBD2
j_call: TRBJ2-7
cdr3_aa: CASSLPGLKNF
cdr3_nt: TGTGCCAGCAGTCTACCGGGACTAAAGAACTTC

clone_size: .
v_call: TRBV5-5
d_call: .
j_call: TRBJ2-3
cdr3_aa: CASSIAGTDTQYF
cdr3_nt: TGTGCCAGCAGTATCGCGGGCACAGATACGCAGTATTTT